This entry concerns a single T cell receptor (beta chain). Its antigen is unknown. The input lacks base qualities; no much larger clone sits a single base away. The sample belongs to a study of metastatic and nonmetastatic thyroid tumors (dated by TCRdb to the early 2020s). About the study as a whole: The researchers compared repertoires between peripheral blood samples and tumor or nodule tissue samples from patients with malignant or benign thyroid disease. Study-wide findings and limitations: TCR beta diversity was reported as significantly higher in malignant tumors than in benign nodules, in both blood and tumor samples.

CDR1 and CDR2, looked up from the germline V gene (reference sequence), are DFQATT and SNEGSKA. The CDR3 numbers 15 residues from cysteine through phenylalanine. Solely the CDR3 DNA is kept, with 45 bases framed from the first base. Ends trimmed: V by 5 bases, J by 7 bases; bases unmatched to a gene: 9. Preparation of the library involved PCR. The run used an Illumina HiSeq 4000. High-throughput sequencing was used to profile the CDR3 region of the TCR beta-chain in every patient. Per the authors' processing: Drawing on CDR3 differences between clinicopathological groups, the researchers built a classifier meant to tell apart patients with distant-metastatic papillary thyroid cancer. The Shannon index was used to assess repertoire diversity, and the Morisita-Horn index was used to assess tumor-blood repertoire similarity. TCRdb reprocessing: public reads trimmed at Q25 with fastp, clones called with MiXCR, in-frame beta chains kept. The V and J calls follow TCRdb's processing rather than the paper's. Here the sample has about 9,100 clones; less than 25% occur a single time. About a sixth of the sample comes from the top ten.

Before undergoing thyroid surgery, none of the patients had been given any kind of treatment. Using T-cell receptor beta sequencing, the study looked back at clinical samples from patients collected from about 2011 to 2018. This chain joins TRBV20-1 to TRBJ2-1; the central 12 bases match TRBD2. The specimen was adjacent normal tissue. This sequence originates from a female donor with papillary thyroid cancer or a benign thyroid nodule (not recorded which). Some clones in this sample may be carry-over from other donors' samples. Here is the DNA: TGCAGTGCTCCTTCGACTAGCGGGAGTTTAAATGAGCAGTTCTTC. The translation is CSAPSTSGSLNEQFF.